This entry is about one TCR beta chain. No antigen is known for it. TCRdb re-analysed the reads in MiXCR, keeping a single row per CDR3 protein. Here the sample spans 300,000 to 400,000 distinct CDR3 sequences, approximately 25% being singletons. This record comes from a study of T cell repertoires in cytomegalovirus infection. Germline assignment: CDR1 PRHDT and CDR2 FYEKMQ (reference sequence). The CDR3 extends over 13 amino acids. V shed 4 bases and J shed 6 bases, with 11 bases lying between them. This receptor was identified in a human donor in good health (CMV status not recorded). Some clones in this sample may be carry-over from other donors' samples. Source: cultured PBMCs, taken from culture after CMV antigen stimulation. V gene TRBV13 combines with J gene TRBJ2-3; no clear D gene. The chain's CDR3 is CASSYKRSDTQYF. CDR3 coding DNA: TGTGCCAGCAGCTACAAGCGATCCGATACGCAGTATTTT.